This T cell receptor beta chain was identified during a study of blood T cell repertoires in COVID-19. With V trimmed by 3 bases and J by 3 bases, 6 bases remained unmatched. CDR3 length: 16 residues. The germline CDR1 and CDR2 sequences are LGHNA and YSLEER. Sequencing was performed with immunoSEQ multiplex PCR; in TCRdb, only in-frame clones are kept and a portion is missing. The data show roughly 120,000 clones, with 82% seen just once and about 8% held by the top ten. The clonotype originates from a man in his 70s with active or convalescent COVID-19. The sample taken for sequencing was peripheral blood. J is TRBJ2-7 and V is TRBV4-3, with 12 bases fitting TRBD2. The CDR3 region is CASSHQTSGGFYEQYF. DNA for the CDR3: TGCGCCAGCAGCCACCAGACTAGCGGGGGATTCTACGAGCAGTACTTC.